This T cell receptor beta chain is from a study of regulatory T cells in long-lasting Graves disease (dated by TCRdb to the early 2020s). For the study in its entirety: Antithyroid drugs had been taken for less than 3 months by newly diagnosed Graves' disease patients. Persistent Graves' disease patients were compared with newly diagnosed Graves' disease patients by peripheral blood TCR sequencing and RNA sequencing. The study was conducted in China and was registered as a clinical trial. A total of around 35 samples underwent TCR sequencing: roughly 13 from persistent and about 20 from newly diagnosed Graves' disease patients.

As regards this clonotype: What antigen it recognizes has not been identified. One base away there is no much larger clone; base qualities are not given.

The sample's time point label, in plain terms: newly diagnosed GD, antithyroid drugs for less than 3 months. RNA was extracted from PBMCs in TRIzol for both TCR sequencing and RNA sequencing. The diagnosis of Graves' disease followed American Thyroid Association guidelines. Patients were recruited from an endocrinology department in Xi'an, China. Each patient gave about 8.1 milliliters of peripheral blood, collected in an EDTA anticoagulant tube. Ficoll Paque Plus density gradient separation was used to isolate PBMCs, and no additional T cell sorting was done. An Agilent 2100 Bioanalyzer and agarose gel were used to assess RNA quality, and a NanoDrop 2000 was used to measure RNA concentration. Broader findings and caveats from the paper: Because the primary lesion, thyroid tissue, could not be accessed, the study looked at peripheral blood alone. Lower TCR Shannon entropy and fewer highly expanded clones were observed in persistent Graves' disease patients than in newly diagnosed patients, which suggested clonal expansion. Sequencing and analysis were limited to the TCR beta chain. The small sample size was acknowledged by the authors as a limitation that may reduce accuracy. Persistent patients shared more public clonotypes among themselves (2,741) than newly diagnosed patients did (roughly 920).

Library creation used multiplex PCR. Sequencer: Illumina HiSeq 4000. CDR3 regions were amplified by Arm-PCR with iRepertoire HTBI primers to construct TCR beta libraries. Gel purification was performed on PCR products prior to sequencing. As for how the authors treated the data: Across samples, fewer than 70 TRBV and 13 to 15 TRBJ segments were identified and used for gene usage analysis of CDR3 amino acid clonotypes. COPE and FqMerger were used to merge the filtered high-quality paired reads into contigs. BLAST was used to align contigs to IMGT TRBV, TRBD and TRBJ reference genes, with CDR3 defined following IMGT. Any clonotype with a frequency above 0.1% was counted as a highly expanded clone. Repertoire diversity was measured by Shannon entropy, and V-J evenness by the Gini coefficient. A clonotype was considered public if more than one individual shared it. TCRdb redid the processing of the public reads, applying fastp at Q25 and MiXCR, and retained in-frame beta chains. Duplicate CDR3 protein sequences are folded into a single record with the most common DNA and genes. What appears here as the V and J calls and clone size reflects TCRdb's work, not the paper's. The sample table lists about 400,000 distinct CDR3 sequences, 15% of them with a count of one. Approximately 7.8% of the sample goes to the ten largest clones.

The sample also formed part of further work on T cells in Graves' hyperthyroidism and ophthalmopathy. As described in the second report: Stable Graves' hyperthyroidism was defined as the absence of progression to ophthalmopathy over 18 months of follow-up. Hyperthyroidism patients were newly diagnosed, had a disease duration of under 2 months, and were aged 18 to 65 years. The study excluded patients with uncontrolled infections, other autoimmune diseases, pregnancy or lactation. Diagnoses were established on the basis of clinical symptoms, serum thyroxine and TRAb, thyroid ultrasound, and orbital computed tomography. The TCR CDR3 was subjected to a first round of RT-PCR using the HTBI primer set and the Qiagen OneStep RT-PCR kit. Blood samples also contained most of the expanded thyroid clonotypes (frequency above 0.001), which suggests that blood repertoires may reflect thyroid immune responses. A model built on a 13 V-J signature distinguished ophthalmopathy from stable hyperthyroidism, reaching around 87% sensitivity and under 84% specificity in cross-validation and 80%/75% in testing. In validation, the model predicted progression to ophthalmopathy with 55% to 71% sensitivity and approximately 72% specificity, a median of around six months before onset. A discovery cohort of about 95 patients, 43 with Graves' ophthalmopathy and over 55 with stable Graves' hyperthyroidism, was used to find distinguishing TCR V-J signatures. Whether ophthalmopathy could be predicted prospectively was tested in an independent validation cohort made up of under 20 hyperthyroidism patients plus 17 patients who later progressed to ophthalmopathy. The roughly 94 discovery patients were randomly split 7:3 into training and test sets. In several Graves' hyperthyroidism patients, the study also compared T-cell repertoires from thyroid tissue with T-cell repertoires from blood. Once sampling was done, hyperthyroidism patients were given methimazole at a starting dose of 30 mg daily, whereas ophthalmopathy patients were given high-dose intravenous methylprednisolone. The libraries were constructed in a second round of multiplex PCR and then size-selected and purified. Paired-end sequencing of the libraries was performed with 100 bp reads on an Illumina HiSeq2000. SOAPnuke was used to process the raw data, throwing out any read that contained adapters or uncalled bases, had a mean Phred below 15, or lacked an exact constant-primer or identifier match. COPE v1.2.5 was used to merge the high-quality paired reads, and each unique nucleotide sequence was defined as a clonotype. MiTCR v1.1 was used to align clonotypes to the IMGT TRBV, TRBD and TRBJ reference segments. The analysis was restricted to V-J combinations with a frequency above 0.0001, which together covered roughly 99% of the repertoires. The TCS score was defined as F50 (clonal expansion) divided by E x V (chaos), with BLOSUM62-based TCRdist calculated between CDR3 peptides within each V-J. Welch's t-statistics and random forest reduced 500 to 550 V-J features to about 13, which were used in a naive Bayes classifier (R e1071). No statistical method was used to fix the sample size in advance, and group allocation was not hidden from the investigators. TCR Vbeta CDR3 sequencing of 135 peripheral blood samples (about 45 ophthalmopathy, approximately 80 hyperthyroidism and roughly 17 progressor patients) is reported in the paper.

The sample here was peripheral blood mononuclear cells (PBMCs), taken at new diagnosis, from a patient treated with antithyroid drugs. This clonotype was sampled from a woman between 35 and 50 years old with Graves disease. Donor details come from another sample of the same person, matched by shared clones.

The CDR3 protein sequence reads: CATSDGTGRNQPQHF. The DNA sequence reads TGTGCCACCAGTGATGGGACCGGGCGCAATCAGCCCCAGCATTTT. The sequence is built from TRBV24-1 and TRBJ1-5; the D gene is perhaps TRBD1, on 5 matching bases. V was cut back by 3 bases and J by 2 bases, leaving a gap of 10 bases between them. CDR1 is given as KGHDR and CDR2 as SFDVKD, both from the germline V gene. The CDR3 sequence holds 15 residues, the cysteine and phenylalanine included. The sequence is cut down to CDR3 DNA, 45 bases in frame from base 1.